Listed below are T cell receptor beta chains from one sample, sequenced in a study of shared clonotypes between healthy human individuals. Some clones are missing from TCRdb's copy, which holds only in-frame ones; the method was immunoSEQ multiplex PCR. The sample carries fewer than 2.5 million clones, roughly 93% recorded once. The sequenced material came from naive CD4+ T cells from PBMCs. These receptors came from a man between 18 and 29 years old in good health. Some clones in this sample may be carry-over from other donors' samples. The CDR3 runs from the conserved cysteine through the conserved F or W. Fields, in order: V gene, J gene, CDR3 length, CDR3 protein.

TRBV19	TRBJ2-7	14	CASSMGGVSYEQYF
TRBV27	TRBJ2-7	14	CASSYISAHYEQYF
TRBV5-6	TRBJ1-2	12	CASSLDAGSYTF
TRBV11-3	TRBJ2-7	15	CASSPRWASLYEQYF
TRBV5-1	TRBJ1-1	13	CASSQAGGTEAFF
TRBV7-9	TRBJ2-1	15	CASSKTGSTLDEQFF
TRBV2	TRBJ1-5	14	CASRLLLTAQPQHF
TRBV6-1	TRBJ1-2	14	CASSEEGRNYGYTF
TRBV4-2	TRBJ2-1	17	CASSEPRVRGSYNEQFF
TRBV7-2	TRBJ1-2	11	CASSPRYGYTF
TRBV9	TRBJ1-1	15	CASSVGGGVLPEAFF
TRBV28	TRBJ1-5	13	CASSYAPGQPQHF
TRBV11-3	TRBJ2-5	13	CASSLDQREPQYF
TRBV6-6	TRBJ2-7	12	CASSGSSYEQYF
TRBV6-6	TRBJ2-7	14	CASSLRDSVYEQYF
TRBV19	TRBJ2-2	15	CASSIRRRDTGELFF
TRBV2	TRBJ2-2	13	CASRTGSTGELFF
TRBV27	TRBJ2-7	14	CASSRLGPGYEQYF
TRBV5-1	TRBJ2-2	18	CASSPRTSGRAYTGELFF
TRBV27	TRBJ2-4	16	CASSLIAGVAKNIQYF
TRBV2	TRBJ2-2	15	CASSRLAGNTGELFF
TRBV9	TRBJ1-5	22	CASSALTGTDLIPLKLNQPQHF
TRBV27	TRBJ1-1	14	CASSLRGRNTEAFF
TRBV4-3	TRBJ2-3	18	CASSQEPLRGGVTDTQYF
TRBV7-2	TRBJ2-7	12	CASSTRGYEQYF
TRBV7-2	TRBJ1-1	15	CASSLFQGQNTEAFF